The entry below describes one T cell receptor beta chain. This sample stems from a study of cytomegalovirus exposure and HLA in healthy donors. The PCR employed 60 Vbeta primers together with 13 Jbeta primers. The assay was immunoSEQ multiplex PCR, and TCRdb's table has in-frame clones only and misses some. The sample yields fewer than 250,000 clones, about four fifths seen once. The CDR3 contains 12 residues. Germline CDR1 SQVTM, CDR2 ANQGSEA. Sequencing was done on a sample of PBMCs. The chain carries TRBV29-1 and TRBJ2-5; 9 bases map to TRBD1. The DNA end favors TRBJ2-7, so the J call may be wrong. The TCR comes from a woman aged 45-65 years in good health and CMV-seropositive. The CDR3 DNA sequence: TGCAGCGTTGTGGGACAGGGAACCGAGCAGTACTTC. Protein sequence: CSVVGQGTEQYF.